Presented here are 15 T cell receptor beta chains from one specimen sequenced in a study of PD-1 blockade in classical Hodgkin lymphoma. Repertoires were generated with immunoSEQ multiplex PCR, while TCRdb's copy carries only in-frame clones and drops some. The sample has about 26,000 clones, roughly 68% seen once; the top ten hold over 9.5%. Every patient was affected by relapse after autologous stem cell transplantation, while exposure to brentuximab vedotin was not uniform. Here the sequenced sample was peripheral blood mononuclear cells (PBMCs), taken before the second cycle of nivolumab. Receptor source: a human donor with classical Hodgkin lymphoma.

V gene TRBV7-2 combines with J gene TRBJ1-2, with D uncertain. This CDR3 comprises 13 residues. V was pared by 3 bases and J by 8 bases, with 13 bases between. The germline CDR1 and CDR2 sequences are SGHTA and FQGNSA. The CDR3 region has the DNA TGTGCCAGCAGCTTCATAGGGCTCGGAGGCTACACCTTC. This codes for CASSFIGLGGYTF. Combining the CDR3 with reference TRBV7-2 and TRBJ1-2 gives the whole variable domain GAGVSQSPSNKVTEKGKDVELRCDPISGHTALYWYRQSLGQGLEFLIYFQGNSAPDKSGLPSDRFSAERTGGSVSTLTIQRTQQEDSAVYLCASSFIGLGGYTFGSGTRLTVV.

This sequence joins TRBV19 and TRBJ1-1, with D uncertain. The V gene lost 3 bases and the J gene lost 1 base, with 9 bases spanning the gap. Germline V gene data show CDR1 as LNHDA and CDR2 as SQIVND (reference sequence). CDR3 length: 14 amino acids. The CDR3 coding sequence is TGTGCCAGTAGTATCGTGGCTGGGAACACTGAAGCTTTCTTT. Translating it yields CASSIVAGNTEAFF.

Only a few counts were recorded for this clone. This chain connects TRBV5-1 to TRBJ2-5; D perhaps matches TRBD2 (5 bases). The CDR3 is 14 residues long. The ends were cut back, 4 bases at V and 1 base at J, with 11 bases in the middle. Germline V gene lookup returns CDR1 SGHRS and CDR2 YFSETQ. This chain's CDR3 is CASSTGRGQETQYF. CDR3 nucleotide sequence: TGCGCCAGCAGCACTGGACGGGGCCAAGAGACCCAGTACTTC. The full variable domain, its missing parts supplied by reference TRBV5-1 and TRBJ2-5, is KAGVTQTPRYLIKTRGQQVTLSCSPISGHRSVSWYQQTPGQGLQFLFEYFSETQRNKGNFPGRFSGRQFSNSRSEMNVSTLELGDSALYLCASSTGRGQETQYFGPGTRLLVL.

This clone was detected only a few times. Here the CDR3 reads CASSLVAGGSANTEAFF. The CDR3 nucleotides read TGTGCCAGCAGCTTAGTAGCAGGGGGAAGCGCGAACACTGAAGCTTTCTTT. This chain uses TRBV13 with TRBJ1-1; 7 nucleotides agree with TRBD1. V lost 1 base, J lost 1 base, and 9 bases stayed unmatched. Germline V lookup: CDR1 PRHDT, CDR2 FYEKMQ (reference sequence). CDR3 length equals 17 residues.

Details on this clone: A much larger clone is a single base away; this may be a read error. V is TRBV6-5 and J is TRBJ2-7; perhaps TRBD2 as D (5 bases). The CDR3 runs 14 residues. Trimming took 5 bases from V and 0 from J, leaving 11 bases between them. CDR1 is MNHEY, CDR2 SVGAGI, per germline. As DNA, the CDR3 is TGTGCCAGCAGTGGTCGGGGATCCTCCTACGAGCAGTACTTC. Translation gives CASSGRGSSYEQYF.

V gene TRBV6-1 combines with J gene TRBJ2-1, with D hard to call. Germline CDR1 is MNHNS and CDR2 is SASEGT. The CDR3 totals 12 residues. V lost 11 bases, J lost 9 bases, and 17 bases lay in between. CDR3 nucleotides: TGTGCCGTCCTCGGGTGGGTGGTTGAGCAGTTCTTC. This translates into CAVLGWVVEQFF.

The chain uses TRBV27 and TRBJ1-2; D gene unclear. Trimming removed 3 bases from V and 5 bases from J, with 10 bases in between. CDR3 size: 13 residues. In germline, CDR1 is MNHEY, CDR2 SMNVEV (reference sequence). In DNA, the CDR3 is TGTGCCAGCAGTTTCGAGCAATCGTATGGCTACACCTTC. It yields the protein CASSFEQSYGYTF.

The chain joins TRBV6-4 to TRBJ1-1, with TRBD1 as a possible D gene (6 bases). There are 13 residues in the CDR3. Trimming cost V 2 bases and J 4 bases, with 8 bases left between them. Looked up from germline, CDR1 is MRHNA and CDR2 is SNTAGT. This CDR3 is CASSDRGGTEAFF. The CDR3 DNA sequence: TGTGCCAGCAGTGACAGGGGGGGCACTGAAGCTTTCTTT.

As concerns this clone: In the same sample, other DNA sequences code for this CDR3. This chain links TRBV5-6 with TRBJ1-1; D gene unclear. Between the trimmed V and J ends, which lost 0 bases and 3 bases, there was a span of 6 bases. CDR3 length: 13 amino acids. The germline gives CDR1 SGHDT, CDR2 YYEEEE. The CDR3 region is CASSLGFYTEAFF. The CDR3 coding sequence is TGTGCCAGCAGCTTGGGTTTCTACACTGAAGCTTTCTTT.

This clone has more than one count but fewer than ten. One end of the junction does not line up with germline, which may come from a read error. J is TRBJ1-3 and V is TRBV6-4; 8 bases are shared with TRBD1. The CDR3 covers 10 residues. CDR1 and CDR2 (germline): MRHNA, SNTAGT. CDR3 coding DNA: TGTGCCAGCCCTAAGGACAGGGCCCATTTT. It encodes CASPKDRAHF.

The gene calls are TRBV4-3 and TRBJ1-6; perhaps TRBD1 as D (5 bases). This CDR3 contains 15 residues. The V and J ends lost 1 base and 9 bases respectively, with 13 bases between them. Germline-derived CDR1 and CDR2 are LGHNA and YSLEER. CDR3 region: CASSQVLVGVSPLHF. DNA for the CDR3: TGCGCCAGCAGCCAAGTGTTAGTAGGGGTTTCACCCCTCCACTTT.

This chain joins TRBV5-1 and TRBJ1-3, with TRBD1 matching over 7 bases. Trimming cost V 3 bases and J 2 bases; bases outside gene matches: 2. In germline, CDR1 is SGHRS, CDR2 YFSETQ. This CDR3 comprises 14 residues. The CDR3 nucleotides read TGCGCCAGCAGCTCAGGGGGGCCTGGAAACACCATATATTTT. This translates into CASSSGGPGNTIYF.

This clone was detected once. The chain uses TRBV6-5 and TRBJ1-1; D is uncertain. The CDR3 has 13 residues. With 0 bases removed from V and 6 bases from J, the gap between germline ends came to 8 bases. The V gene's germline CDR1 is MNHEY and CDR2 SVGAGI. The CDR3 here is CASSYSGRAEAFF. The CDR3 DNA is TGTGCCAGCAGTTACTCAGGGAGGGCTGAAGCTTTCTTT.

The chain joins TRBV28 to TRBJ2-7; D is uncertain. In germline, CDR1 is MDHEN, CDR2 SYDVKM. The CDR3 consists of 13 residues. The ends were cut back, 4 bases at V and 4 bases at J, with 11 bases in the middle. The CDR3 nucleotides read TGTGCCAGCAGTTCTGGTCAGGTTTACGAGCAGTACTTC. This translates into CASSSGQVYEQYF.

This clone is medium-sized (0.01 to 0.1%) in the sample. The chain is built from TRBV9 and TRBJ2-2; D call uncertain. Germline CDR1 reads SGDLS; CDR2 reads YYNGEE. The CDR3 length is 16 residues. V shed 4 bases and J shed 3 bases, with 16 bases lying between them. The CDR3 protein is CASSPSLEVHTGELFF. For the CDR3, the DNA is TGTGCCAGCAGCCCTAGTCTTGAAGTTCACACCGGGGAGCTGTTTTTT.